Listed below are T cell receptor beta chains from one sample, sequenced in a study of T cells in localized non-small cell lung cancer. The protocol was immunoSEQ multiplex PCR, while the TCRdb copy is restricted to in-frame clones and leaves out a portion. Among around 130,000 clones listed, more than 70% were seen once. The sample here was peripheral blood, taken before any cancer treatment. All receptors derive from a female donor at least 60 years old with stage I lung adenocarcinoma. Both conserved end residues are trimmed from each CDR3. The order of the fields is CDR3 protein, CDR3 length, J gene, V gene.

ASSLDRDTRGYT | 12 | TRBJ1-2 | TRBV18
ASSPRWTDYEQY | 12 | TRBJ2-7 | TRBV9
ASSPGGALNAWQY | 13 | TRBJ2-7 | TRBV5-1
ASSDAKLLGNEQF | 13 | TRBJ2-1 | TRBV5-4
AISSTQGQILTKQY | 14 | TRBJ2-7 | TRBV10-3
ASSQLAGDQETQY | 13 | TRBJ2-5 | TRBV14
ASTRENLNTEAF | 12 | TRBJ1-1 | TRBV9
ASSDHRGQGETQY | 13 | TRBJ2-5 | TRBV2
ASSYSGTSTDTQY | 13 | TRBJ2-3 | TRBV6-5
ASSQDSTGGNYGYT | 14 | TRBJ1-2 | TRBV4-2
ASSLEGGLGYNEQF | 14 | TRBJ2-1 | TRBV11-3
ASSPGRSTDTQY | 12 | TRBJ2-3 | TRBV5-1
ASSLVSFTGGELF | 13 | TRBJ2-2 | TRBV7-2
ASSIGSSSGAKNIQY | 15 | TRBJ2-4 | TRBV5-1
ASSLAETGMSGYEQY | 15 | TRBJ2-7 | TRBV7-2
ASSLGLVYEQF | 11 | TRBJ2-1 | TRBV7-2
ASSARVAGWADTQY | 14 | TRBJ2-3 | TRBV27
ASNPIRAGPNTGELF | 15 | TRBJ2-2 | TRBV7-6
ASSLAHRTGDTEAF | 14 | TRBJ1-1 | TRBV5-4
ATREGPTNQPQH | 12 | TRBJ1-5 | TRBV6-6
ASSLEGATNEKLF | 13 | TRBJ1-4 | TRBV5-1
ASSSAIDEQF | 10 | TRBJ2-1 | TRBV5-4
ASSPGGSNGELF | 12 | TRBJ2-2 | TRBV11-3
ASSRAPSEQY | 10 | TRBJ2-7 | TRBV6-6
ASSLLAEETQY | 11 | TRBJ2-5 | TRBV7-3
ASSGGTSNQPQH | 12 | TRBJ1-5 | TRBV2
ASSEGALKVNEQY | 13 | TRBJ2-7 | TRBV2
ASSLTAGPYEQY | 12 | TRBJ2-7 | TRBV7-9
ASKARGRASGYT | 12 | TRBJ1-2 | TRBV6-1
ASSAAGYTEAF | 11 | TRBJ1-1 | TRBV9
SAELGQGSF | 9 | TRBJ1-1 | TRBV29-1
ASRSRQDLIAKNIQY | 15 | TRBJ2-4 | TRBV2
AGLQAPNEKLF | 11 | TRBJ1-4 | TRBV10-1
ASSVVGTAPEKLF | 13 | TRBJ1-4 | TRBV9
ASRDSAVSHQPQH | 13 | TRBJ1-5 | TRBV19
ASSLWEGDNTEAF | 13 | TRBJ1-1 | TRBV11-2
ASSAGLTLGEQF | 12 | TRBJ2-1 | TRBV2
ASSLDDSNQPQH | 12 | TRBJ1-5 | TRBV11-2
AISNGPLAGLLEQF | 14 | TRBJ2-1 | TRBV10-3
ASGLIQETQY | 10 | TRBJ2-5 | TRBV2
ASSLSPGTSGFQGNEQF | 17 | TRBJ2-1 | TRBV28
ASSQEISGGGNTIY | 14 | TRBJ1-3 | TRBV4-1
ASSRDRGAYEQY | 12 | TRBJ2-7 | TRBV19
ASSDGQEYYEQY | 12 | TRBJ2-7 | TRBV10-2
AWSVPITPGGTDTQY | 15 | TRBJ2-3 | TRBV30
ASSVAAGTGPYEQY | 14 | TRBJ2-7 | TRBV9
ASSLENGWGEKLF | 13 | TRBJ1-4 | TRBV4-2
ASSLTGQGLNGYT | 13 | TRBJ1-2 | TRBV5-1
ASSTTPEQY | 9 | TRBJ2-7 | TRBV2
ASSPGAGEIQETQY | 14 | TRBJ2-5 | TRBV5-5
ASSQPGQGLYGYT | 13 | TRBJ1-2 | TRBV5-5
SVELLPGQGGEQY | 13 | TRBJ2-7 | TRBV29-1
ASSLVQGSGELF | 12 | TRBJ2-2 | TRBV5-6
ASSSLTNTGELF | 12 | TRBJ2-2 | TRBV13
ASLGGTGNGYT | 11 | TRBJ1-2 | TRBV25-1
ASSLGQTYEQY | 11 | TRBJ2-7 | TRBV11-2
STSGGAQY | 8 | TRBJ2-5 | TRBV20-1